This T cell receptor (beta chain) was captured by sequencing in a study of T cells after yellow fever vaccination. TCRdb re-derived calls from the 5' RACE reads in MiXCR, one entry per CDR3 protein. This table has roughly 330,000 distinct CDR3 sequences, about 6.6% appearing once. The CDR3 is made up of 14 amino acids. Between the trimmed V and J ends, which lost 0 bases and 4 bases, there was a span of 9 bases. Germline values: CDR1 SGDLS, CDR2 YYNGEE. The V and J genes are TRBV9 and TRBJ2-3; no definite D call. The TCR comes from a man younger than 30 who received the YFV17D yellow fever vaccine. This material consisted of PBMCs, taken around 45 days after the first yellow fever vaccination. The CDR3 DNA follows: TGTGCCAGCAGCGTAGTCGAGTTGGCAGATACGCAGTATTTT. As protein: CASSVVELADTQYF.